This passage covers 19 T cell receptor beta chains from one sample sequenced in a study of blood T cell repertoires in COVID-19. Method: immunoSEQ multiplex PCR; TCRdb's copy keeps in-frame clones and lacks some. The sample lists under 300,000 clones, around three quarters occurring once. Input material: peripheral blood. These receptors all stem from a woman older than 75 with acute or convalescent COVID-19.

This clone was picked up a small number of times. The chain has TRBV4-1 and TRBJ1-6, with 8 bases lining up with TRBD1. Germline values: CDR1 MGHRA, CDR2 YSYEKL. After removal of 4 bases from V and 5 bases from J, the junction contained 7 bases not matched to a gene. This CDR3 spans 16 amino acids. The CDR3 DNA reads as TGCGCCAGCAGCCCACGGACAGGGTGGGATAATTCACCCCTCCACTTT. Translated, it gives CASSPRTGWDNSPLHF.

This chain's CDR3 is CASSEMDRGLNTGELFF. CDR3 coding DNA: TGTGCCAGCAGTGAAATGGACAGGGGGCTGAACACCGGGGAGCTGTTTTTT. V is TRBV2 and J is TRBJ2-2, with 11 bases fitting TRBD1. From germline, CDR1 is SNHLY and CDR2 FYNNEI. J lost 1 base, V lost 2 bases, and 3 bases had no gene match. This CDR3 is built from 17 residues.

This rearrangement joins TRBV6-5 to TRBJ1-2; D not certain. Trimming shortened V by 7 bases and J by 4 bases, and 7 bases separated the two germline ends. The CDR3 totals 11 residues. CDR1 and CDR2 (germline): MNHEY, SVGAGI. As DNA, the CDR3 is TGTGCCAGCACGGAGGGCTATGGCTACACCTTC. Its translation is CASTEGYGYTF.

This sequence joins TRBV27 and TRBJ2-5; tentatively, D is TRBD1 (6 bases). This CDR3 region has 16 residues. The V end was cut by 3 bases, the J end by 7 bases, with 21 bases between. From germline, CDR1 is MNHEY and CDR2 SMNVEV (reference sequence). CDR3 sequence reads: CASSLGSQGHRGTQYF. CDR3 in DNA: TGTGCCAGCAGTTTGGGTTCACAGGGTCACCGAGGGACCCAGTACTTC.

This clone was counted only a few times. DNA of the CDR3: TGTGCCAGCAGTCTTAGCGGATTTAGGGACAATGAGCAGTTCTTC. The encoded protein is CASSLSGFRDNEQFF. The chain links TRBV6-5 to TRBJ2-1; the D gene is possibly TRBD2 (6 bases). This CDR3 is 15 amino acids long. With 5 bases removed from V and 5 bases from J, the gap between germline ends came to 16 bases. Germline loops: CDR1 MNHEY, CDR2 SVGAGI.

The chain couples TRBV4-3 to TRBJ2-7, with D unresolved. Germline CDR1 and CDR2: LGHNA and YSLEER. V was pared by 7 bases and J by 7 bases, with 14 bases between. The CDR3 contains 12 residues. CDR3 sequence (DNA): TGCGCCAGCAAGCGCCATCGTCATGAGCAGTACTTC. Amino acids: CASKRHRHEQYF.

V and J are TRBV9 and TRBJ1-6, with 7 nucleotides matching TRBD1. The J segment lost 7 bases and the V segment lost 0 bases, leaving 4 bases of the junction unmatched. The germline CDR1 and CDR2 sequences are SGDLS and YYNGEE. The CDR3 is 15 residues long. CDR3 region: CASSVEGAVNSPLHF. CDR3 coding DNA: TGTGCCAGCAGCGTAGAGGGGGCCGTCAATTCACCCCTCCACTTT.

Turning to this clone: This sample also contains other DNA sequences that code for the same CDR3. The chain employs TRBV19 and TRBJ1-6; 9 nucleotides agree with TRBD1. Germline CDR1 is LNHDA and CDR2 is SQIVND (reference sequence). The CDR3 contains 13 residues. With V trimmed by 6 bases and J by 7 bases, 1 base remained unmatched. The CDR3: CASRTGGNSPLHF. In DNA form, the CDR3 reads TGTGCCAGTAGGACAGGGGGGAATTCACCCCTCCACTTT.

V is TRBV19 and J is TRBJ1-6; the match to TRBD1 covers 10 bases. The CDR3 extends over 17 amino acids. Germline V gene sequence: CDR1 LNHDA, CDR2 SQIVND (reference sequence). V lost 5 bases, J lost 0 bases, and 4 bases stayed unmatched. The CDR3 region is CASSPRTGGSYNSPLHF. In DNA, the CDR3 is TGTGCCAGTAGTCCCCGGACAGGGGGCTCCTATAATTCACCCCTCCACTTT.

This clone was counted only a few times. The V and J genes are TRBV14 and TRBJ1-1; D is perhaps TRBD1 (6 bases). CDR3 length: 16 amino acids. In germline, CDR1 is SGHDN, CDR2 FVKESK. V gave up 0 bases and J gave up 4 bases, with 15 bases separating them. CDR3 bases: TGTGCCAGCAGCCAAGATTTCGGCACAGGGTTCACTGAAGCTTTCTTT. Translated: CASSQDFGTGFTEAFF.

CDR3 amino acids: CASSLQDRANTEAFF. The CDR3 DNA is TGTGCCAGCTCACTCCAGGACAGAGCGAACACTGAAGCTTTCTTT. V and J are TRBV18 and TRBJ1-1; D perhaps matches TRBD1 (6 bases). Between the trimmed V and J ends, which lost 4 bases and 1 base, there was a span of 13 bases. CDR3 length: 15 residues. The germline V gene has CDR1 KGHSH and CDR2 LQKENI.

CDR3 DNA sequence: TGTGCCAGCTCGTGGGACTTAAGCTCCTACAATGAGCAGTTCTTC. This codes for CASSWDLSSYNEQFF. The gene calls are TRBV18 and TRBJ2-1; maybe TRBD2 (6 bases). CDR3 length: 15 residues. Germline assignment: CDR1 KGHSH and CDR2 LQKENI. Between the trimmed V and J ends, which lost 6 bases and 0 bases, there was a span of 12 bases.

The rearrangement links TRBV9 to TRBJ2-1; D gene ambiguous. CDR3 length: 16 amino acids. Germline CDR1 reads SGDLS; CDR2 reads YYNGEE. V was shortened by 2 bases and J by 3 bases, with 15 bases between the two germline ends. In DNA, the CDR3 is TGTGCCAGCAGCGTGAATATGGCACCTGACTACAATGAGCAGTTCTTC. Its translation is CASSVNMAPDYNEQFF.

This clone is a singleton in its sample. The chain links TRBV15 to TRBJ1-5; D is perhaps TRBD1 (6 bases). Deletions cut 5 bases from V and 6 bases from J, with 14 bases between. The CDR3 is 14 amino acids. Germline lookup yields CDR1 LNHNV and CDR2 YYDKDF (reference sequence). The CDR3 spells CATSWDKFTQPQHF. As DNA, the CDR3 is TGTGCCACCAGCTGGGACAAATTTACTCAGCCCCAGCATTTT.

This clone turned up a few times. The chain uses TRBV7-3 and TRBJ1-1; 9 nucleotides agree with TRBD1. This CDR3 spans 13 amino acids. Germline loops: CDR1 SGHTA, CDR2 FQGTGA. Unmatched junction bases numbered 0, after V lost 3 bases and J lost 4 bases. CDR3 DNA: TGTGCCAGCAGCTTGACAGGGGGCACTGAAGCTTTCTTT. Its protein is CASSLTGGTEAFF.

V is TRBV19 and J is TRBJ1-2; D possibly corresponds to TRBD1 (6 bases). Germline loops: CDR1 LNHDA, CDR2 SQIVND (reference sequence). The CDR3 totals 12 residues. Trimming took 5 bases from V and 8 from J, leaving 12 bases between them. The CDR3 nucleotides read TGTGCCAGTAGTCGACAGGCTCTGGGCTACACCTTC. It is translated as CASSRQALGYTF.

The V call is TRBV7-2, the J call TRBJ1-2, with 7 bases fitting TRBD1. The junction had 4 bases not matched to a gene; V was cut back by 5 bases and J by 1 base. Per germline, CDR1 SGHTA and CDR2 FQGNSA. The CDR3 sequence is 14 residues long. The CDR3 region has the DNA TGTGCCAGCAGCCTTACAGGGGTTAACTATGGCTACACCTTC. Protein: CASSLTGVNYGYTF.

The J gene is TRBJ2-7, the V gene TRBV19; tentatively, D is TRBD1 (6 bases). CDR1 is LNHDA, CDR2 SQIVND, per germline (reference sequence). V gave up 5 bases and J gave up 5 bases, with 13 bases separating them. The CDR3 runs to 13 residues. The CDR3 DNA reads TGTGCCAGTAGTTTCCGACAGGTCCACGAGCAGTACTTC. The encoded protein is CASSFRQVHEQYF.

The CDR3 loop is CASSLGTEETQYF. CDR3 in DNA: TGTGCCAGCAGCTTGGGCACGGAAGAGACCCAGTACTTC. The chain joins TRBV5-6 to TRBJ2-5; D gene uncertain. Trimming removed 0 bases from V and 3 bases from J, with 6 bases in between. Looked up from germline, CDR1 is SGHDT and CDR2 is YYEEEE. The length of the CDR3 is 13 residues.